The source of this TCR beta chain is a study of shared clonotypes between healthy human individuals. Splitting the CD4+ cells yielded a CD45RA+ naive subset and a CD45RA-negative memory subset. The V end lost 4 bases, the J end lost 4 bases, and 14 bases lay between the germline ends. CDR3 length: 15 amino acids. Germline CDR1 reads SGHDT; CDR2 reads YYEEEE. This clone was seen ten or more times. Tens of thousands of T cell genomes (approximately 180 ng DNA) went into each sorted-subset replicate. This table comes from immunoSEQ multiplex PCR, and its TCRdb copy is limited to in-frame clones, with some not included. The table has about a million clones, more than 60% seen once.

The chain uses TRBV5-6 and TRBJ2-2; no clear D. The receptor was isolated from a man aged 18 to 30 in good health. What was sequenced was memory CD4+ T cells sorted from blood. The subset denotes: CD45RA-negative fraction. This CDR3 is CASSDDPSPTGELFF. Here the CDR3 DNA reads TGTGCCAGCAGCGATGACCCCTCTCCCACCGGGGAGCTGTTTTTT.